The 26 T cell receptor beta chains below were found in one sample sequenced in a study of T cells after yellow fever vaccination (dated by TCRdb to between 2018 and 2021). This sample's treatment or condition label indicates: live attenuated yellow fever vaccine strain. Receptor amplification or capture employed 5' RACE. Instrument on record: Illumina HiSeq 2500. The raw public reads went through TCRdb reprocessing: fastp at Q25, MiXCR clone calling, in-frame beta chains kept. Every distinct CDR3 protein forms one entry, paired with its most common genes and DNA. For this sample there are roughly 340,000 distinct CDR3 sequences; 8% to 10% appear just once. The top ten clonotypes cover roughly 17% of the sample. Here the sequenced sample was PBMCs, taken on the day of the first yellow fever vaccination. The receptors derive from a man younger than 30 who received the YFV17D yellow fever vaccine.

This clonotype was observed at least ten times. The chain uses TRBV29-1 and TRBJ1-2, with D uncertain. This CDR3 is 10 amino acids long. The germline V gene encodes CDR1 SQVTM and CDR2 ANQGSEA. The germline V and J ends were trimmed by 5 bases and 6 bases, with 7 bases remaining between them. This CDR3 is CSVFQNGYTF. Here the CDR3 DNA reads TGCAGCGTTTTCCAGAATGGCTACACCTTC.

This clonotype occurred a few times. The chain uses TRBV4-3 and TRBJ1-3; no definite D call. CDR1 is LGHNA and CDR2 is YSLEER in the germline V gene. V shed 4 bases and J shed 0 bases, with 13 bases lying between them. The CDR3 has 16 amino acids. CDR3: CASSPTVRDSGNTIYF. CDR3 DNA sequence: TGCGCCAGCAGCCCCACGGTGAGGGACTCTGGAAACACCATATATTTT.

This clonotype came up many times. The chain combines TRBV12-3 or TRBV12-4 with TRBJ2-5; D might be TRBD1 or TRBD2, each matching 6 bases. The CDR3 runs to 16 residues. With 6 bases removed from V and 4 bases from J, the gap between germline ends came to 21 bases. This CDR3 is CASRAPVRGAAETQYF. The DNA of the CDR3 is TGTGCCAGCAGGGCCCCCGTAAGGGGGGCGGCAGAGACCCAGTACTTC.

This clonotype was counted only a few times. V gene TRBV9 combines with J gene TRBJ2-3; 9 bases are a match to TRBD2. The CDR3 is made up of 15 amino acids. The germline V gene has CDR1 SGDLS and CDR2 YYNGEE. J was trimmed by 4 bases and V by 0 bases; bases with no gene match: 3. The CDR3, as DNA: TGTGCCAGCAGCGTAGAGGGACTAGCTGCAGATACGCAGTATTTT. Translation: CASSVEGLAADTQYF.

This clonotype was seen repeatedly, ten times or more. The gene calls are TRBV4-1 and TRBJ1-1; D uncertain. Germline loops: CDR1 MGHRA, CDR2 YSYEKL. This CDR3 comprises 12 residues. V lost 4 bases to trimming and J lost 2 bases, with 5 bases between them. CDR3 amino acids: CASSPPNTEAFF. The CDR3 DNA follows: TGCGCCAGCAGCCCCCCTAACACTGAAGCTTTCTTT.

The chain employs TRBV27 and TRBJ2-1; the D gene is possibly TRBD1 (5 bases). Germline-derived CDR1 and CDR2 are MNHEY and SMNVEV (reference sequence). V gave up 5 bases and J gave up 4 bases, with 15 bases separating them. The CDR3 totals 15 residues. CDR3: CASSLGVAAYNEQFF. DNA for the CDR3: TGTGCCAGCAGTCTAGGGGTGGCGGCATACAATGAGCAGTTCTTC.

The chain combines TRBV5-6 with TRBJ2-3; D is perhaps TRBD1 (7 bases). Germline V gene data show CDR1 as SGHDT and CDR2 as YYEEEE. This CDR3 comprises 15 residues. V shed 3 bases and J shed 5 bases, with 16 bases lying between them. The CDR3 spells CASSSRRGPGDTQYF. The CDR3 DNA reads as TGTGCCAGCAGCTCCCGGAGGGGGCCGGGAGATACGCAGTATTTT. Looking up the rest from reference TRBV5-6 and TRBJ2-3 gives the full variable domain: DAGVTQSPTHLIKTRGQQVTLRCSPKSGHDTVSWYQQALGQGPQFIFQYYEEEERQRGNFPDRFSGHQFPNYSSELNVNALLLGDSALYLCASSSRRGPGDTQYFGPGTRLTVL.

Only a few counts were recorded for this clonotype. The rearrangement joins TRBV7-6 to TRBJ2-1, with D perhaps matching TRBD1 or TRBD2 (6 bases each). The CDR3 is made up of 18 amino acids. The germline V gene has CDR1 SGHVS and CDR2 FNYEAQ. The germline V and J ends were trimmed by 2 bases and 10 bases, with 27 bases remaining between them. CDR3 loop: CASSLRTGRLSGLGEQFF. Written as DNA, the CDR3 is TGTGCCAGCAGCTTAAGAACAGGGAGACTGAGCGGGTTGGGAGAGCAGTTCTTC.

This clonotype appeared many times. The J gene is TRBJ2-3, the V gene TRBV24-1, with 9 bases identical to TRBD1. CDR3 length equals 15 residues. Unmatched junction bases numbered 5, after V lost 3 bases and J lost 5 bases. Per the germline V gene, CDR1 is KGHDR and CDR2 is SFDVKD. In DNA form, the CDR3 reads TGTGCCACCAGTGATCCTGGACAGGGGATAGATACGCAGTATTTT. This encodes CATSDPGQGIDTQYF.

The chain is built from TRBV28 and TRBJ2-1; TRBD2 is a possible D gene (6 bases). V gave up 5 bases and J gave up 3 bases, with 17 bases separating them. This CDR3 region has 16 residues. Germline V gene data show CDR1 as MDHEN and CDR2 as SYDVKM. As DNA, the CDR3 is TGTGCCAGCAGTCCGATCGAGGGAGGTCTCTACAATGAGCAGTTCTTC. Translated: CASSPIEGGLYNEQFF.

This clonotype has a handful of counts. This chain links TRBV20-1 with TRBJ2-5, with 7 bases aligning to TRBD2. Trimming at V came to 5 bases and at J to 5 bases, leaving 5 bases not matched to a gene. The CDR3 totals 12 residues. In germline, CDR1 is DFQATT, CDR2 SNEGSKA (reference sequence). The CDR3 nucleotides read TGCAGTGCTCGGCGGGGGATCGAGACCCAGTACTTC. Amino acids: CSARRGIETQYF.

This clonotype has just a few counts. This chain links TRBV7-6 with TRBJ2-1; perhaps TRBD2 as D (6 bases). The CDR3 is made up of 15 amino acids. CDR1 SGHVS and CDR2 FNYEAQ come from the germline V gene. The V end lost 5 bases, the J end lost 7 bases, and 18 bases lay between the germline ends. For the CDR3, the DNA is TGTGCCAGCAGCCCCCCCGCGACTGGAGGGAATGAGCAGTTCTTC. It encodes CASSPPATGGNEQFF.

V usage is TRBV4-3 and J usage is TRBJ1-4; 8 bases agree with TRBD1. CDR3 length: 16 residues. CDR1 and CDR2 (germline): LGHNA, YSLEER. Unmatched junction bases numbered 14, after V lost 2 bases and J lost 12 bases. CDR3 sequence: CASSQSWFGQGKQLFF. As DNA, the CDR3 is TGCGCCAGCAGCCAATCTTGGTTTGGACAGGGAAAACAACTGTTTTTT.

This clonotype has a handful of counts. The rearrangement links TRBV15 to TRBJ1-5; TRBD1 matches 7 bases. CDR3 length equals 20 residues. In germline, CDR1 is LNHNV, CDR2 YYDKDF (reference sequence). The J segment lost 0 bases and the V segment lost 4 bases, leaving 18 bases of the junction unmatched. CDR3 amino acids: CATSTLGGNPGGISNQPQHF. The CDR3 bases are TGTGCCACCAGCACCCTAGGGGGCAATCCCGGAGGAATTAGCAATCAGCCCCAGCATTTT.

This clonotype was picked up a small number of times. The rearrangement links TRBV29-1 to TRBJ2-3, with D possibly TRBD1 on 5 matching bases. V was clipped by 6 bases and J by 2 bases, with 21 bases between them. The CDR3 loop spans 16 amino acids. CDR1 SQVTM and CDR2 ANQGSEA come from the germline V gene. CDR3 in DNA: TGCAGCGTCCCCTTTGGGCAGGGCCACGTCACAGATACGCAGTATTTT. As protein: CSVPFGQGHVTDTQYF.

The chain recombines TRBV6-2 or TRBV6-3 with TRBJ2-1; 9 nucleotides match TRBD1. The CDR3 is 16 residues long. Per the germline V gene, CDR1 is MNHEY and CDR2 is SVGEGT. With 5 bases clipped from V and 8 bases from J, the junction kept 13 bases outside the gene matches. CDR3: CASSQRDRDSEYEQFF. The CDR3 bases are TGTGCCAGCAGTCAAAGGGACAGGGATTCGGAATATGAGCAGTTCTTC.

This clonotype has more than one count but fewer than ten. V gene TRBV6-2 or TRBV6-3 combines with J gene TRBJ1-2; D may be TRBD1 (6 bases). Trimming took 7 bases from V and 2 from J, leaving 17 bases between them. Per the germline V gene, CDR1 is MNHEY and CDR2 is SVGEGT. The CDR3 contains 15 residues. As DNA, the CDR3 is TGTGCCAGCACCATAGACACGACAGGAAACTATGGCTACACCTTC. It specifies CASTIDTTGNYGYTF.

This clonotype occurred a few times. This chain links TRBV4-3 with TRBJ2-7; no reliable D call. Per germline, CDR1 LGHNA and CDR2 YSLEER. Trimming left V 2 bases short and J 3 bases short, with 14 bases between. This CDR3 comprises 15 residues. CDR3 protein: CASSQSSNPYYEQYF. Written as DNA, the CDR3 is TGCGCCAGCAGCCAATCTTCGAACCCCTACTACGAGCAGTACTTC.

In this sample, this clonotype turned up a few times. The V call is TRBV2, the J call TRBJ1-5; no definite D call. From germline, CDR1 is SNHLY and CDR2 FYNNEI. The CDR3 contains 15 residues. V was clipped by 3 bases and J by 7 bases, with 16 bases between them. The CDR3 DNA reads as TGTGCCAGCAGTGATGCAACAGATCCTTACCAGCCCCAGCATTTT. Its protein product is CASSDATDPYQPQHF.

This clonotype has a handful of counts. The CDR3 is CASSLARPRASNYGYTF. In nucleotides, the CDR3 is TGTGCCAGCAGCTTAGCGCGACCCAGGGCTTCTAACTATGGCTACACCTTC. The chain uses TRBV7-2 and TRBJ1-2; D is possibly TRBD1 (5 bases). Germline CDR1 is SGHTA and CDR2 is FQGNSA. V was clipped by 0 bases and J by 0 bases, with 14 bases between them. The CDR3 is 17 amino acids.

This clonotype was picked up a small number of times. The CDR3 reads CASSYSESLNTEAFF. The CDR3 coding sequence is TGTGCCAGCAGTTACTCGGAGAGCCTGAACACTGAAGCTTTCTTT. J is TRBJ1-1 and V is TRBV6-5; D gene ambiguous. The CDR3 runs to 15 residues. V lost 0 bases, J lost 0 bases, and 8 bases lay in between. Per germline, CDR1 MNHEY and CDR2 SVGAGI.

The genes are TRBV18 and TRBJ1-4; D is possibly TRBD1 (6 bases). The germline CDR1 and CDR2 sequences are KGHSH and LQKENI. The CDR3 is 19 residues long. Trimming removed 4 bases from V and 1 base from J, with 22 bases in between. This chain's CDR3 is CASSQNRRGGYRTNEKLFF. The CDR3 DNA follows: TGTGCCAGCTCACAGAATCGCAGGGGCGGATATAGAACTAATGAAAAACTGTTTTTT.

This clonotype was picked up a small number of times. V usage is TRBV19 and J usage is TRBJ2-3; 10 bases are shared with TRBD1. The junction had 6 bases not matched to a gene; V was cut back by 9 bases and J by 0 bases. CDR1 and CDR2 (germline): LNHDA, SQIVND (reference sequence). The CDR3 consists of 15 residues. CDR3 in DNA: TGTGCCAGCCGGGACAGGGGTCCTAGCACAGATACGCAGTATTTT. This sequence encodes CASRDRGPSTDTQYF.

This clonotype was recorded a few times. The rearrangement links TRBV29-1 to TRBJ2-7; D tentatively reads TRBD1 or TRBD2 (6 bases each). V dropped 4 bases and J dropped 2 bases, with 15 bases sitting between them. This CDR3 comprises 14 residues. Germline V lookup: CDR1 SQVTM, CDR2 ANQGSEA. The CDR3 DNA reads as TGCAGCGTTGGCAGGGGAGGTGCGGCCTACGAGCAGTACTTC. This codes for CSVGRGGAAYEQYF.

This clonotype occurred many times. The chain is built from TRBV5-1 and TRBJ1-6; D might be TRBD1 (5 bases). CDR1 SGHRS and CDR2 YFSETQ come from the germline V gene. V lost 5 bases, J lost 9 bases, and 21 bases lay in between. This CDR3 has 16 residues. The CDR3 DNA follows: TGCGCCAGCAGAGAGGACACCGGGACCGCGGGTTCACCCCTCCACTTT. Amino acid sequence: CASREDTGTAGSPLHF.

This clonotype was detected only a few times. CDR3 loop: CASSLRGLGADTQYF. CDR3 DNA: TGTGCCAGCAGTTTGAGGGGACTAGGGGCAGATACGCAGTATTTT. The chain recombines TRBV27 with TRBJ2-3, with 8 bases lining up with TRBD2. This CDR3 is built from 15 residues. V lost 3 bases and J lost 4; bases outside the gene matches: 6. Germline CDR1 is MNHEY and CDR2 is SMNVEV (reference sequence).